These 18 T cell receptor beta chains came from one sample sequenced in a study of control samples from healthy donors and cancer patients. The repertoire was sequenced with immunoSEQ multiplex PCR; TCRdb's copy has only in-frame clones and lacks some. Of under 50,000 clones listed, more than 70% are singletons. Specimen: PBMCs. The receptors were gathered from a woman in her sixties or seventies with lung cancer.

CDR3 sequence reads: CASSGEGGEAFF. The CDR3 DNA sequence: TGTGCCAGCAGCGGAGAGGGAGGCGAAGCTTTCTTT. V is TRBV11-2 and J is TRBJ1-1; D is unclear. Germline V gene lookup returns CDR1 SGHAT and CDR2 FQNNGV. CDR3 length equals 12 residues. Trimming removed 5 bases from V and 8 bases from J, with 12 bases in between.

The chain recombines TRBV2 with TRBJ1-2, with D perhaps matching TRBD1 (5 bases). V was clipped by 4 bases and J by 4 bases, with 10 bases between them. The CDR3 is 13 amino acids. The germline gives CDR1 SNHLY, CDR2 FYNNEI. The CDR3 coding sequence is TGTGCCAGCAGTGCGGGGCAGGGCTATGGCTACACCTTC. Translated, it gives CASSAGQGYGYTF.

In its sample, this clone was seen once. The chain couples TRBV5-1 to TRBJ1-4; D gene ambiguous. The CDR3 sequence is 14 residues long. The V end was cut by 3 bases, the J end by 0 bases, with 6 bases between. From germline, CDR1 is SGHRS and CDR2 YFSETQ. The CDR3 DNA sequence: TGCGCCAGCAGCTCCGGGTCAACTAATGAAAAACTGTTTTTT. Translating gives CASSSGSTNEKLFF. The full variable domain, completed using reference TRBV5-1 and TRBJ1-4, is KAGVTQTPRYLIKTRGQQVTLSCSPISGHRSVSWYQQTPGQGLQFLFEYFSETQRNKGNFPGRFSGRQFSNSRSEMNVSTLELGDSALYLCASSSGSTNEKLFFGSGTQLSVL.

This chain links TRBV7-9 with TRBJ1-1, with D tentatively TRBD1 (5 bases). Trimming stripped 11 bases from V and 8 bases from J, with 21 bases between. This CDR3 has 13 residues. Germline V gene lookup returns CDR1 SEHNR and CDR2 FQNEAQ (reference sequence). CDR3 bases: TGTGCCGCTCGCTCTAGCGGGGGACCCGAAGCTTTCTTT. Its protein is CAARSSGGPEAFF.

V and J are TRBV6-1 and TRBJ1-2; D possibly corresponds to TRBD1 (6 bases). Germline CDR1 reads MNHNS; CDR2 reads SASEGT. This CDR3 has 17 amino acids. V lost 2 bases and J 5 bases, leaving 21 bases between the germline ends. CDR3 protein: CASSENPHTGSGYGYTF. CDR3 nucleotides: TGTGCCAGCAGTGAAAACCCTCACACAGGGTCGGGATATGGCTACACCTTC.

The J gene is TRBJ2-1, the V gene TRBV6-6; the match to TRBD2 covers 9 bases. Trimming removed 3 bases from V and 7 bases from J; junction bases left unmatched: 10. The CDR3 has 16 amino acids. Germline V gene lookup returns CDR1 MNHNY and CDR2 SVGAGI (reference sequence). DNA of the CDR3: TGTGCCAGCAGTTATAGGACTAGCGAATTTGAGAATGAGCAGTTCTTC. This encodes CASSYRTSEFENEQFF.

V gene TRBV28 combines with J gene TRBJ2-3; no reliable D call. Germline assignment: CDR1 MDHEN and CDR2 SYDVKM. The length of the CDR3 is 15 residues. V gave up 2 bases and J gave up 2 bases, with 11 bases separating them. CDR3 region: CASSLNRPTTDTQYF. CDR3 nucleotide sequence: TGTGCCAGCAGTTTAAACCGGCCGACCACAGATACGCAGTATTTT.

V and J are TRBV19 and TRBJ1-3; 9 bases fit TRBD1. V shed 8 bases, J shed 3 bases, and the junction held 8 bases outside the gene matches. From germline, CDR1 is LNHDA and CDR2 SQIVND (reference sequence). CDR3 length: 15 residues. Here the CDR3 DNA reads TGTGCCAGTCGAAAGGACAGGGGCCTTGGAAACACCATATATTTT. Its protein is CASRKDRGLGNTIYF. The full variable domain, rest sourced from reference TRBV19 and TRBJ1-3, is DGGITQSPKYLFRKEGQNVTLSCEQNLNHDAMYWYRQDPGQGLRLIYYSQIVNDFQKGDIAEGYSVSREKKESFPLTVTSAQKNPTAFYLCASRKDRGLGNTIYFGEGSWLTVV.

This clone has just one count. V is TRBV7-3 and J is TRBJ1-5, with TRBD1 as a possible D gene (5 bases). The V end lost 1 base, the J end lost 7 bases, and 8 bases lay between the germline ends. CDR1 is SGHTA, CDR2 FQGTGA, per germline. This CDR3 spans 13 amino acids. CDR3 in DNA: TGTGCCAGCAGCTTAAATCAGGGACAGCCCCAGCATTTT. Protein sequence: CASSLNQGQPQHF.

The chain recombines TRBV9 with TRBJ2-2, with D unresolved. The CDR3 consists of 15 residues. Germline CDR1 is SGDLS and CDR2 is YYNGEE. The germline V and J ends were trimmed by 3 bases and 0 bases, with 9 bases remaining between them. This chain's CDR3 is CASSERPSNTGELFF. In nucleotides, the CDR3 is TGTGCCAGCAGCGAACGGCCGTCGAACACCGGGGAGCTGTTTTTT.

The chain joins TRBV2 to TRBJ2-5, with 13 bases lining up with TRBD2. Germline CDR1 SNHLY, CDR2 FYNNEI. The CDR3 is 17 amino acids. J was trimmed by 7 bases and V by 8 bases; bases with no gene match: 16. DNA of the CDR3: TGTGCCAGCCAAAGGGGGGAGGGACTAGCGGGAATTCGGACCCAGTACTTC. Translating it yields CASQRGEGLAGIRTQYF.

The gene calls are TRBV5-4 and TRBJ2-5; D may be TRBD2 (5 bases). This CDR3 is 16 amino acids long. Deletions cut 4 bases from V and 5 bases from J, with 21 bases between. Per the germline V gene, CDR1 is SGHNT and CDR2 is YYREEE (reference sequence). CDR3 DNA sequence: TGTGCCAGCAGCGGGAAAACGGGATCCCGTGTGGAGACCCAGTACTTC. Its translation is CASSGKTGSRVETQYF.

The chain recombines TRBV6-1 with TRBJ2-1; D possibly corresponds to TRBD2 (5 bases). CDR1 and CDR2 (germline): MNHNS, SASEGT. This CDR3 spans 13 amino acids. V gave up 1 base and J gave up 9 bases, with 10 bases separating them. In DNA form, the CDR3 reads TGTGCCAGCAGTGAAGACTTTGAGGGTGAGCAGTTCTTC. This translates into CASSEDFEGEQFF.

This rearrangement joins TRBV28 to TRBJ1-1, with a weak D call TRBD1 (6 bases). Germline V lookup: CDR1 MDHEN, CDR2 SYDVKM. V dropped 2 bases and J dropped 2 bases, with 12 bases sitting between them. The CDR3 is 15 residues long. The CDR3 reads CASSLGGQSNTEAFF. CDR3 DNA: TGTGCCAGCAGTTTAGGAGGACAGAGTAACACTGAAGCTTTCTTT.

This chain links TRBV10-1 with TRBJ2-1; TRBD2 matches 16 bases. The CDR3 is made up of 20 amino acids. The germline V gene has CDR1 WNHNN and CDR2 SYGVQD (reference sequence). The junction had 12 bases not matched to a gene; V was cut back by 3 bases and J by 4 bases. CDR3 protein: CASSDPGTSGREGGYNEQFF. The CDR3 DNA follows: TGCGCCAGCAGTGATCCTGGGACTAGCGGGAGGGAGGGGGGTTACAATGAGCAGTTCTTC.

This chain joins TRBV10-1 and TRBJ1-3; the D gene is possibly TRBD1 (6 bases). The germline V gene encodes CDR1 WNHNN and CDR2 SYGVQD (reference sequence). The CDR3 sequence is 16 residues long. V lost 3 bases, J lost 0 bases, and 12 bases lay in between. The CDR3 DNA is TGCGCCAGCAGTGACGCCAGGGGCACCTCTGGAAACACCATATATTTT. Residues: CASSDARGTSGNTIYF.

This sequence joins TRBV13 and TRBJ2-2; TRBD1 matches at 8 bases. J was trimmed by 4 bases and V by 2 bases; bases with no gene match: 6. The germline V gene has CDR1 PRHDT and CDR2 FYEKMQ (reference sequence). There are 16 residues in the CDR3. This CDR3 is CASSLRTGYGTGELFF. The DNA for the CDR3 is TGTGCCAGCAGCTTACGGACAGGGTACGGCACCGGGGAGCTGTTTTTT. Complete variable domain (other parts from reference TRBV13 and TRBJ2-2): AAGVIQSPRHLIKEKRETATLKCYPIPRHDTVYWYQQGPGQDPQFLISFYEKMQSDKGSIPDRFSAQQFSDYHSELNMSSLELGDSALYFCASSLRTGYGTGELFFGEGSRLTVL.

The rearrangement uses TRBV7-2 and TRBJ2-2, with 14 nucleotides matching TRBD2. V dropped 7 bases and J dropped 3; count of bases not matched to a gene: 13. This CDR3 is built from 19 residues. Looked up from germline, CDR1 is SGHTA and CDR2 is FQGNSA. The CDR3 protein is CASNLYGLAGGGDTGELFF. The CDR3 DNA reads TGTGCCAGCAACCTTTACGGACTAGCGGGAGGCGGGGACACCGGGGAGCTGTTTTTT.